The 28 T cell receptor beta chains in this list originate from one sample, sequenced in a study of T cell repertoires in cytomegalovirus infection. TCRdb fed the reads into MiXCR, producing one record per CDR3 protein. This table has about 530,000 distinct CDR3 sequences, around 27% appearing once. Sequenced sample: PBMCs. The receptors here all came from a human donor in good health (CMV status not recorded). Some clones in this sample may be carry-over from other donors' samples.

CDR3 in amino acids: CSVRGTSADTQYF. The CDR3 nucleotides are TGCAGCGTTAGGGGGACTAGCGCAGATACGCAGTATTTT. The rearrangement uses TRBV29-1 and TRBJ2-3; TRBD2 aligns across 10 bases. Germline V gene lookup returns CDR1 SQVTM and CDR2 ANQGSEA. This CDR3 spans 13 amino acids. Trimming at V came to 5 bases and at J to 4 bases, leaving 3 bases not matched to a gene.

The J gene is TRBJ1-6, the V gene TRBV29-1, with a weak D call TRBD1 (5 bases). Deletions cut 0 bases from V and 7 bases from J, with 22 bases between. CDR1 is SQVTM and CDR2 is ANQGSEA in the germline V gene. The CDR3 has 18 amino acids. This CDR3 is CSVEDSSPAGKRNSPLHF. As DNA, the CDR3 is TGCAGCGTTGAAGATAGTAGTCCGGCAGGGAAAAGAAATTCACCCCTCCACTTT. The full variable domain, rest sourced from reference TRBV29-1 and TRBJ1-6, is SAVISQKPSRDICQRGTSLTIQCQVDSQVTMMFWYRQQPGQSLTLIATANQGSEATYESGFVIDKFPISRPNLTFSTLTVSNMSPEDSSIYLCSVEDSSPAGKRNSPLHFGNGTRLTVT.

The chain is built from TRBV6-2 or TRBV6-3 and TRBJ2-3; D might be TRBD2 (5 bases). The germline V gene encodes CDR1 MNHEY and CDR2 SVGEGT. The CDR3 sequence is 17 residues long. V was pared by 2 bases and J by 3 bases, with 18 bases between. The CDR3 is CASSYETIPAGTDTQYF. The CDR3 nucleotides are TGTGCCAGCAGTTACGAGACTATCCCTGCCGGGACAGATACGCAGTATTTT.

A single count supports this clonotype. This rearrangement joins TRBV12-3 or TRBV12-4 to TRBJ1-2; D gene ambiguous. V lost 1 base, J lost 7 bases, and 7 bases lay in between. This CDR3 spans 12 amino acids. The CDR3 is CASSLEVSGYTF. CDR3 nucleotides: TGTGCCAGCAGTTTAGAAGTTTCTGGCTACACCTTC.

The chain couples TRBV5-1 to TRBJ1-4, with 8 bases aligning to TRBD1. There are 14 residues in the CDR3. The V gene end was trimmed by 2 bases and the J gene end by 8 bases; junction bases not matched to a gene: 5. Germline V gives CDR1 SGHRS, CDR2 YFSETQ. The CDR3: CASSFQGAYEKLFF. Here the CDR3 DNA reads TGCGCCAGCAGCTTTCAGGGGGCTTACGAAAAACTGTTTTTT.

CDR3: CSATQPTRPSEQYF. Written as DNA, the CDR3 is TGCAGTGCTACGCAACCGACTAGACCGAGCGAGCAGTACTTC. The V call is TRBV20-1, the J call TRBJ2-7; the D gene is possibly TRBD2 (6 bases). V was shortened by 4 bases and J by 6 bases, with 19 bases between the two germline ends. This CDR3 has 14 amino acids. The germline gives CDR1 DFQATT, CDR2 SNEGSKA (reference sequence).

This chain links TRBV27 with TRBJ2-7; D not resolved. Germline V CDR1 and CDR2: MNHEY, SMNVEV (reference sequence). This CDR3 spans 13 amino acids. The ends were cut back, 4 bases at V and 0 bases at J, with 7 bases in the middle. As DNA, the CDR3 is TGTGCCAGCAGTTACAAACGCTCCTACGAGCAGTACTTC. Protein product: CASSYKRSYEQYF.

The V and J genes are TRBV2 and TRBJ1-2; D is possibly TRBD1 (6 bases). Germline V CDR1 and CDR2: SNHLY, FYNNEI. V lost 6 bases to trimming and J lost 2 bases, with 13 bases between them. The CDR3 contains 14 residues. Written as DNA, the CDR3 is TGTGCCAGCAGCTTAAAGACAGGAAACTATGGCTACACCTTC. The encoded protein is CASSLKTGNYGYTF.

The chain recombines TRBV7-2 with TRBJ2-1; D perhaps matches TRBD2 (5 bases). The CDR3 sequence is 15 residues long. The ends were cut back, 3 bases at V and 7 bases at J, with 16 bases in the middle. CDR1 and CDR2 from the germline V gene are SGHTA and FQGNSA. The CDR3 is CASSFLAVFGNEQFF. CDR3 sequence (DNA): TGTGCCAGCAGCTTCCTAGCTGTTTTCGGTAATGAGCAGTTCTTC.

V and J are TRBV20-1 and TRBJ2-1, with TRBD2 matching 9 bases. In germline, CDR1 is DFQATT, CDR2 SNEGSKA (reference sequence). CDR3 length: 16 amino acids. J was trimmed by 8 bases and V by 0 bases; bases with no gene match: 11. CDR3 in DNA: TGCAGTGCTAGAGATCGAGGGAGCGGGAGGATCCATGAGCAGTTCTTC. It is translated as CSARDRGSGRIHEQFF.

This clonotype was detected a few times. The chain recombines TRBV6-6 with TRBJ2-3; TRBD2 might be the D (5 bases). Germline CDR1 MNHNY, CDR2 SVGAGI (reference sequence). This CDR3 comprises 15 residues. V lost 2 bases and J 3 bases, leaving 12 bases between the germline ends. CDR3 coding DNA: TGTGCCAGCAGTTACGAGGGTTTCGGGACAGATACGCAGTATTTT. Amino acid sequence: CASSYEGFGTDTQYF.

The genes are TRBV6-1 and TRBJ2-2; D gene uncertain. This CDR3 has 14 amino acids. Trimming removed 4 bases at V and 2 bases at J, with 8 bases between. The germline V gene encodes CDR1 MNHNS and CDR2 SASEGT. DNA of the CDR3: TGTGCCAGCAGTGTGGCGGAAAACACCGGGGAGCTGTTTTTT. It encodes CASSVAENTGELFF.

The chain uses TRBV6-5 and TRBJ2-1; 8 bases match TRBD2. V trimming: 6 bases; J trimming: 2 bases; junction bases outside the gene matches: 3. The CDR3 loop spans 14 amino acids. Germline CDR1 MNHEY, CDR2 SVGAGI. The CDR3 is CASRLAEAYNEQFF. CDR3 in DNA: TGTGCCAGCAGACTAGCGGAGGCCTACAATGAGCAGTTCTTC.

This clonotype was seen a handful of times. The V call is TRBV7-9, the J call TRBJ1-2; 10 bases align to TRBD1. The CDR3 extends over 15 amino acids. Germline assignment: CDR1 SEHNR and CDR2 FQNEAQ (reference sequence). With 5 bases clipped from V and 2 bases from J, the junction kept 5 bases outside the gene matches. The CDR3 coding sequence is TGTGCCAGCAGCCCGCGGACAGGGGGGAACTATGGCTACACCTTC. It yields the protein CASSPRTGGNYGYTF.

A few counts support this clonotype. This sequence joins TRBV7-2 and TRBJ1-5, with 9 bases that match TRBD1. Trimming took 3 bases from V and 7 from J; bases not matched to a gene: 4. Germline V gene data show CDR1 as SGHTA and CDR2 as FQGNSA. This CDR3 contains 14 residues. CDR3 bases: TGTGCCAGCAGCTTCGGACAGGGGCCCCAGCCCCAGCATTTT. This translates into CASSFGQGPQPQHF.

This clonotype was counted at least ten times. V is TRBV7-9 and J is TRBJ1-1; D uncertain. This CDR3 has 14 amino acids. V dropped 0 bases and J dropped 1 base, with 6 bases sitting between them. Germline V gives CDR1 SEHNR, CDR2 FQNEAQ (reference sequence). The CDR3 region is CASSLAARNTEAFF. Here the CDR3 DNA reads TGTGCCAGCAGCTTAGCGGCGAGGAACACTGAAGCTTTCTTT.

This chain uses TRBV19 with TRBJ2-7; no clear D gene. The CDR3 is made up of 12 amino acids. Deletions cut 1 base from V and 5 bases from J, with 6 bases between. CDR1 LNHDA and CDR2 SQIVND come from the germline V gene (reference sequence). The CDR3 spells CASSIATDEQYV. The CDR3 region has the DNA TGTGCCAGTAGTATAGCCACGGACGAGCAGTACGTC.

J is TRBJ1-2 and V is TRBV6-5, with 7 bases lining up with TRBD1. The CDR3 loop spans 13 amino acids. Germline lookup yields CDR1 MNHEY and CDR2 SVGAGI. V lost 6 bases and J lost 3; bases outside the gene matches: 4. CDR3 sequence reads: CASRRGGDYGYTF. In DNA form, the CDR3 reads TGTGCCAGCAGGAGAGGGGGCGACTATGGCTACACCTTC.

This clonotype has a count of ten or more. The chain couples TRBV7-2 to TRBJ1-2; the D gene is possibly TRBD1 (6 bases). The CDR3 sequence is 13 residues long. The V and J ends lost 5 bases and 8 bases respectively, with 15 bases between them. From germline, CDR1 is SGHTA and CDR2 FQGNSA. CDR3 in DNA: TGTGCCAGCAGCACCGGAGGGGGGTTCGGCTACACCTTC. Translation gives CASSTGGGFGYTF.

The chain carries TRBV12-3 or TRBV12-4 and TRBJ1-4, with 10 bases lining up with TRBD1. V was pared by 6 bases and J by 8 bases, with 6 bases of the junction left unmatched. The length of the CDR3 is 14 residues. CDR3 protein: CASRLTGGLEKLFF. Written as DNA, the CDR3 is TGTGCCAGCAGATTGACAGGGGGCCTCGAAAAACTGTTTTTT.

This clonotype was counted between two and nine times. This sequence joins TRBV20-1 and TRBJ2-2; TRBD2 agrees at 8 bases. From germline, CDR1 is DFQATT and CDR2 SNEGSKA (reference sequence). This CDR3 region has 13 residues. V was clipped by 3 bases and J by 5 bases; unmatched bases: 2. The CDR3 sequence: CSASGRATGELFF. As DNA, the CDR3 is TGCAGTGCTAGCGGGAGGGCGACCGGGGAGCTGTTTTTT.

The chain is built from TRBV7-9 and TRBJ1-4, with D unresolved. The V and J ends lost 8 bases and 3 bases respectively, with 10 bases between them. CDR1 SEHNR and CDR2 FQNEAQ come from the germline V gene (reference sequence). This CDR3 has 13 amino acids. The CDR3 spells CASRRGPNEKLFF. CDR3 nucleotide sequence: TGTGCCAGCCGGAGAGGCCCTAATGAAAAACTGTTTTTT.

The chain joins TRBV28 to TRBJ1-1; D remains ambiguous. Looked up from germline, CDR1 is MDHEN and CDR2 is SYDVKM. The V and J ends lost 4 bases and 7 bases respectively, with 7 bases between them. The CDR3 runs to 11 residues. This CDR3 is CASSYFVEAFF. For the CDR3, the DNA is TGTGCCAGCAGTTATTTCGTTGAAGCTTTCTTT.

V usage is TRBV28 and J usage is TRBJ1-1, with no clear D. CDR1 MDHEN and CDR2 SYDVKM come from the germline V gene. Trimming shortened V by 8 bases and J by 6 bases, and 13 bases separated the two germline ends. This CDR3 has 12 residues. The CDR3 bases are TGTGCCAGCGACAAACCGGCGGCTGAAGCTTTCTTT. Its protein product is CASDKPAAEAFF.

Ten or more counts support this clonotype. The chain links TRBV7-8 to TRBJ1-1; maybe TRBD1 (6 bases). V lost 5 bases and J 1 base, leaving 14 bases between the germline ends. Germline CDR1 reads SGHVS; CDR2 reads FQNEAQ. This CDR3 spans 15 amino acids. The CDR3 coding sequence is TGTGCCAGCAGCCAAGAGGGACAAAAGAACACTGAAGCTTTCTTT. Its translation: CASSQEGQKNTEAFF.

In its sample, this clonotype was seen many times. The chain employs TRBV7-2 and TRBJ2-3; 9 bases match TRBD2. The CDR3 runs to 16 residues. CDR1 is SGHTA and CDR2 is FQGNSA in the germline V gene. Trimming at V came to 5 bases and at J to 1 base, leaving 7 bases not matched to a gene. The CDR3 loop is CASSPGVAGGTDTQYF. CDR3 DNA sequence: TGTGCCAGCAGCCCGGGGGTAGCGGGGGGCACAGATACGCAGTATTTT. The full variable domain, completed using reference TRBV7-2 and TRBJ2-3, is GAGVSQSPSNKVTEKGKDVELRCDPISGHTALYWYRQSLGQGLEFLIYFQGNSAPDKSGLPSDRFSAERTGGSVSTLTIQRTQQEDSAVYLCASSPGVAGGTDTQYFGPGTRLTVL.

This clonotype was observed many times. This chain links TRBV7-6 with TRBJ1-4; 9 positions agree with TRBD1. Looked up from germline, CDR1 is SGHVS and CDR2 is FNYEAQ. Trimming cost V 5 bases and J 8 bases; bases outside gene matches: 6. This CDR3 is built from 14 residues. The CDR3 sequence: CASSLQGAREKLFF. The CDR3 DNA is TGTGCCAGCAGCCTACAGGGGGCGCGGGAAAAACTGTTTTTT.

V is TRBV12-3 or TRBV12-4 and J is TRBJ2-2; the D is unclear. Trimming stripped 2 bases from V and 5 bases from J, with 9 bases between. The length of the CDR3 is 14 residues. Written as DNA, the CDR3 is TGTGCCAGCAGTTTAATCCACCGAACCGGGGAGCTGTTTTTT. Translation gives CASSLIHRTGELFF.